The T cell receptor beta chain described here comes from a study of T cells in Graves' hyperthyroidism and ophthalmopathy. The study, taken as a whole, reports: The majority of expanded thyroid clonotypes above 0.001 also appeared in blood. A model of 13 V-J pairs discriminated ophthalmopathy from stable hyperthyroidism.

This clonotype was seen at least ten times. Its specificity is unknown. This CDR3 contains 12 residues. Germline-derived CDR1 and CDR2 are GTSNPN and SVGIG (reference sequence). Trimming took off 4 bases at V and 0 bases at J, with 6 bases between the two ends. TCR beta CDR3 region amplification was performed from RNA transcripts. A set of HTBI primers served as the primers for a first-round RT-PCR of the TCR CDR3. Using its own MiXCR run on the multiplex PCR reads, TCRdb lists one record per CDR3 protein. Found here are hundreds of thousands of distinct CDR3 sequences, 12% to 15% of them singletons; the top ten hold around 14%.

The TCR originated in a woman aged 40 to 50 with Graves' hyperthyroidism. The chain couples TRBV30 to TRBJ1-1; no reliable D call. The sequenced material came from blood. CDR3 amino acids: CAWTGLNTEAFF. The CDR3 DNA is TGTGCCTGGACGGGGTTGAACACTGAAGCTTTCTTT.